Below are 23 T cell receptor beta chains sequenced from a single sample in a study of identical twins. TCRdb recomputed calls from the 5' RACE reads with MiXCR, one row per CDR3 protein. The table lists approximately 600,000 distinct CDR3 sequences, more than 9% of them singletons, with roughly 3.2% in the top ten. These data were also filed under a second study, of yellow fever vaccine responses in identical twins.

Specimen: PBMCs. The source is a woman aged 18-35 years in good health.

This clonotype occurred many times. Relative to the germline gene, one junction end is altered; a read error may explain this. The genes are TRBV7-9 and TRBJ2-3, with 12 bases lining up with TRBD2. The CDR3 is made up of 15 amino acids. The germline CDR1 and CDR2 sequences are SEHNR and FQNEAQ (reference sequence). This chain's CDR3 is CASSLGLAGTDTQYF. The CDR3 DNA is TGTGCCAGCAGTTTAGGACTAGCGGGAACAGATACGCAGTATTTT.

This clonotype has at least ten counts. The chain links TRBV3-1 to TRBJ2-3; TRBD2 agrees at 12 bases. CDR3 length: 17 amino acids. CDR1 is LGHDT and CDR2 is YNNKEL in the germline V gene (reference sequence). V was clipped by 1 base and J by 1 base; unmatched bases: 3. The CDR3 region has the DNA TGTGCCAGCAGCCAAGTGCGACTAGCGGGGGGCACAGATACGCAGTATTTT. Encoded protein: CASSQVRLAGGTDTQYF.

This clonotype was detected ten times or more. This chain uses TRBV12-3 or TRBV12-4 with TRBJ1-4, with D tentatively TRBD1 (5 bases). V was cut by 10 bases and J by 7 bases, with 16 bases left in between. The CDR3 has 13 residues. CDR3 coding DNA: TGTGCCATCGCCAAGGACATAGCTGAAAAACTGTTTTTT. Its translation is CAIAKDIAEKLFF.

V is TRBV6-4 and J is TRBJ2-1; D is undetermined. Looked up from germline, CDR1 is MRHNA and CDR2 is SNTAGT. V dropped 3 bases and J dropped 8 bases, with 14 bases sitting between them. This CDR3 region has 14 residues. CDR3 protein: CASSEGGSSHEQFF. The CDR3 DNA reads TGTGCCAGCAGTGAAGGCGGATCCTCACATGAGCAGTTCTTC.

This CDR3 is CASSETNRRANEQFF. CDR3 nucleotide sequence: TGTGCCAGCAGCGAGACTAACCGGAGGGCGAATGAGCAGTTCTTC. The chain uses TRBV5-5 and TRBJ2-1, with D perhaps TRBD2 (6 bases). Trimming cost V 4 bases and J 7 bases, with 18 bases left between them. This CDR3 spans 15 amino acids. The germline gives CDR1 SGHKS, CDR2 YYEKEE (reference sequence).

This clonotype showed up many times. V gene TRBV28 combines with J gene TRBJ1-6, with TRBD1 matching over 9 bases. The CDR3 has 16 residues. Germline values: CDR1 MDHEN, CDR2 SYDVKM. The V and J ends lost 5 bases and 5 bases, in that order; junction bases with no gene match: 7. CDR3 in amino acids: CASSQPGQGDNSPLHF. DNA of the CDR3: TGTGCCAGCAGTCAACCGGGACAGGGTGATAATTCACCCCTCCACTTT.

This clonotype has more than one count but fewer than ten. This rearrangement joins TRBV7-9 to TRBJ2-1; the match to TRBD1 covers 8 bases. Germline V gene lookup returns CDR1 SEHNR and CDR2 FQNEAQ (reference sequence). V lost 6 bases to trimming and J lost 8 bases; unmatched junction nucleotides: 15. The CDR3 covers 16 residues. Written as DNA, the CDR3 is TGTGCCAGCAGTGAGGCTGGACAGGGAATAACGGATGAGCAGTTCTTC. Translation: CASSEAGQGITDEQFF.

In its sample, this clonotype was seen many times. This CDR3 reads CASSLEASGELFF. In DNA, the CDR3 is TGTGCCAGCAGCTTAGAGGCTAGCGGGGAGCTGTTTTTT. The J gene is TRBJ2-2, the V gene TRBV7-2; D is undetermined. The CDR3 consists of 13 residues. Trimming left V 1 base short and J 7 bases short, with 7 bases between. Germline loops: CDR1 SGHTA, CDR2 FQGNSA.

This clonotype was counted many times. This sequence joins TRBV29-1 and TRBJ2-1; TRBD1 might be the D (5 bases). V was trimmed by 4 bases and J by 7 bases, leaving 23 bases between them. There are 16 residues in the CDR3. From germline, CDR1 is SQVTM and CDR2 ANQGSEA. CDR3: CSVVAGPLPRENEQFF. CDR3 sequence (DNA): TGCAGCGTTGTGGCAGGGCCTCTCCCTAGAGAGAATGAGCAGTTCTTC.

This clonotype occurred a few times. The V and J genes are TRBV20-1 and TRBJ2-1; TRBD2 aligns across 9 bases. CDR1 DFQATT and CDR2 SNEGSKA come from the germline V gene (reference sequence). The CDR3 consists of 13 residues. V trimming: 2 bases; J trimming: 8 bases; junction bases outside the gene matches: 4. CDR3 in amino acids: CSARRAGGYEQFF. The CDR3 coding sequence is TGCAGTGCTAGACGAGCGGGGGGATATGAGCAGTTCTTC.

Only a few counts were recorded for this clonotype. The chain recombines TRBV5-4 with TRBJ2-5; D is unresolved. CDR3 length: 15 residues. V was cut by 4 bases and J by 1 base, with 14 bases left in between. Germline V gene lookup returns CDR1 SGHNT and CDR2 YYREEE (reference sequence). For the CDR3, the DNA is TGTGCCAGCAGCCCTGAAGGACGGACCCAAGAGACCCAGTACTTC. Translation gives CASSPEGRTQETQYF.

In its sample, this clonotype was seen many times. The CDR3 sequence: CSAGQGVTNEQFF. CDR3 coding DNA: TGCAGTGCTGGACAGGGGGTTACCAATGAGCAGTTCTTC. The chain couples TRBV20-1 to TRBJ2-1; 10 nucleotides align to TRBD1. V lost 5 bases and J lost 6; bases outside the gene matches: 4. Per the germline V gene, CDR1 is DFQATT and CDR2 is SNEGSKA (reference sequence). The CDR3 has 13 amino acids.

This clonotype was found many times. The rearrangement links TRBV7-2 to TRBJ2-1, with D perhaps matching TRBD2 (5 bases). The CDR3 extends over 13 amino acids. Per the germline V gene, CDR1 is SGHTA and CDR2 is FQGNSA. Trimming cost V 5 bases and J 5 bases, with 10 bases left between them. The CDR3 sequence: CASSPRENNEQFF. The CDR3 region has the DNA TGTGCCAGCAGCCCTCGGGAAAACAATGAGCAGTTCTTC. The full variable domain, in which reference TRBV7-2 and TRBJ2-1 provide the parts outside the CDR3, is GAGVSQSPSNKVTEKGKDVELRCDPISGHTALYWYRQSLGQGLEFLIYFQGNSAPDKSGLPSDRFSAERTGGSVSTLTIQRTQQEDSAVYLCASSPRENNEQFFGPGTRLTVL.

The rearrangement uses TRBV3-1 and TRBJ2-2; 12 bases align to TRBD1. Germline V CDR1 and CDR2: LGHDT, YNNKEL (reference sequence). V lost 3 bases to trimming and J lost 1 base; unmatched junction nucleotides: 12. This CDR3 is built from 20 residues. The CDR3 DNA is TGTGCCAGCAGCCAGAAACCGGGACAGGGGGCAAATTGGAACACCGGGGAGCTGTTTTTT. This sequence encodes CASSQKPGQGANWNTGELFF.

This clonotype was seen ten or more times. The rearrangement uses TRBV4-3 and TRBJ2-2; no firm D call. V lost 7 bases and J lost 4, with 7 bases in between. Germline CDR1 and CDR2: LGHNA and YSLEER. The CDR3 is 12 residues long. CDR3 sequence reads: CASIFSTGELFF. As DNA, the CDR3 is TGCGCCAGCATATTTAGCACCGGGGAGCTGTTTTTT.

There are many counts of this clonotype. This chain connects TRBV5-4 to TRBJ1-1, with D unclear. Germline CDR1 is SGHNT and CDR2 is YYREEE (reference sequence). Trimming cost V 4 bases and J 1 base, with 11 bases left between them. This CDR3 is built from 14 residues. This CDR3 reads CASSTDRQNTEAFF. In DNA form, the CDR3 reads TGTGCCAGCAGCACCGACCGCCAGAACACTGAAGCTTTCTTT.

Many counts were recorded for this clonotype. V and J are TRBV12-3 or TRBV12-4 and TRBJ2-2; TRBD1 or TRBD2 may be the D gene (5 bases each). Trimming left V 7 bases short and J 8 bases short, with 14 bases between. The CDR3 has 13 residues. CDR3 region: CASNLRGAGELFF. CDR3 DNA: TGTGCCAGCAACCTCCGGGGCGCGGGGGAGCTGTTTTTT.

This clonotype was counted only a few times. The V gene is TRBV4-1, the J gene TRBJ2-6; no firm D call. Germline assignment: CDR1 MGHRA and CDR2 YSYEKL. The CDR3 extends over 15 amino acids. V lost 5 bases and J 6 bases, leaving 14 bases between the germline ends. The CDR3 coding sequence is TGCGCCAGCAGCTTCGGCGGAAAGTCGGCCAACGTCCTGACTTTC. This gives the protein CASSFGGKSANVLTF.

The rearrangement links TRBV24-1 to TRBJ2-5; TRBD2 might be the D (6 bases). The CDR3 sequence is 14 residues long. CDR1 is KGHDR and CDR2 is SFDVKD in the germline V gene. Trimming took off 5 bases at V and 3 bases at J, with 12 bases between the two ends. The CDR3 spells CATSGASAEETQYF. For the CDR3, the DNA is TGTGCCACCAGTGGGGCTAGCGCCGAAGAGACCCAGTACTTC.

This clonotype was found many times. The chain joins TRBV7-2 to TRBJ2-1, with a tentative D call TRBD2 (5 bases). Deletions cut 6 bases from V and 8 bases from J, with 14 bases between. The CDR3 loop spans 13 amino acids. CDR1 and CDR2 (germline): SGHTA, FQGNSA. The CDR3, as DNA: TGTGCCAGCAGACTACTAGGTGAGGATGAGCAGTTCTTC. Translating gives CASRLLGEDEQFF.

This clonotype was detected many times. The chain carries TRBV5-5 and TRBJ1-5, with TRBD1 as a possible D gene (5 bases). The V and J ends lost 5 bases and 7 bases respectively, with 16 bases between them. The CDR3 has 14 residues. Per the germline V gene, CDR1 is SGHKS and CDR2 is YYEKEE (reference sequence). The CDR3, as DNA: TGTGCCAGCAGTTTGTTGCAGGGCGGGCAGCCCCAGCATTTT. Its protein product is CASSLLQGGQPQHF. The full variable domain, its missing parts supplied by reference TRBV5-5 and TRBJ1-5, is DAGVTQSPTHLIKTRGQQVTLRCSPISGHKSVSWYQQVLGQGPQFIFQYYEKEERGRGNFPDRFSARQFPNYSSELNVNALLLGDSALYLCASSLLQGGQPQHFGDGTRLSIL.

This clonotype occurred a few times. The chain has TRBV13 and TRBJ2-5, with TRBD2 identical over 7 bases. CDR1 and CDR2 (germline): PRHDT, FYEKMQ (reference sequence). Trimming removed 4 bases from V and 5 bases from J; junction bases left unmatched: 7. The CDR3 loop spans 14 amino acids. The CDR3 nucleotides read TGTGCCAGCAGCTCCCGGACTAGTTTTGAGACCCAGTACTTC. Translation gives CASSSRTSFETQYF.

This clonotype was found many times. The rearrangement uses TRBV25-1 and TRBJ2-3; 7 nucleotides align to TRBD1. The CDR3 sequence is 15 residues long. Trimming took 4 bases from V and 1 from J; bases not matched to a gene: 5. Germline CDR1 reads MGHDK; CDR2 reads SYGVNS. The chain's CDR3 is CASSGTGTGTDTQYF. For the CDR3, the DNA is TGTGCCAGCAGTGGCACCGGGACAGGCACAGATACGCAGTATTTT.